The 27 T cell receptor beta chains listed next were all sequenced from one sample in a study of T cells after yellow fever vaccination. From the 5' RACE reads, TCRdb called clonotypes with MiXCR, one entry per CDR3 protein. This sample has 250,000 to 400,000 distinct CDR3 sequences, with about 4% found just once. The source material was PBMCs, sampled 5 days after the yellow fever booster vaccination. The receptor source for this set is a man aged 18 to 30 who received the YFV17D yellow fever vaccine.

This clonotype occurred a few times. This chain connects TRBV11-2 to TRBJ2-3, with 13 bases that match TRBD2. Trimming cost V 6 bases and J 6 bases; bases outside gene matches: 3. CDR1 SGHAT and CDR2 FQNNGV come from the germline V gene. This CDR3 contains 14 residues. CDR3 loop: CASRLAGGLDTQYF. CDR3 coding DNA: TGTGCCAGCAGACTAGCGGGGGGGCTTGATACGCAGTATTTT.

The rearrangement joins TRBV12-3 or TRBV12-4 to TRBJ1-1, with D tentatively TRBD1 (5 bases). Trimming shortened V by 10 bases and J by 4 bases, and 13 bases separated the two germline ends. The CDR3 loop spans 12 amino acids. CDR3 bases: TGTGCCACTGGGGGGGATGTCACTGAAGCTTTCTTT. Protein sequence: CATGGDVTEAFF.

This clonotype has more than one count but fewer than ten. This sequence joins TRBV6-6 and TRBJ1-1; 9 bases align to TRBD1. This CDR3 comprises 15 residues. With V trimmed by 8 bases and J by 3 bases, 10 bases remained unmatched. The germline V gene encodes CDR1 MNHNY and CDR2 SVGAGI (reference sequence). The CDR3: CASLTGGGEDTEAFF. Written as DNA, the CDR3 is TGTGCCAGCCTTACAGGGGGCGGGGAGGACACTGAAGCTTTCTTT.

The chain employs TRBV7-9 and TRBJ2-3; TRBD2 agrees at 11 bases. With 5 bases clipped from V and 6 bases from J, the junction kept 10 bases outside the gene matches. In germline, CDR1 is SEHNR, CDR2 FQNEAQ (reference sequence). The CDR3 loop spans 16 amino acids. This chain's CDR3 is CASSILLAGGSDTQYF. The CDR3, as DNA: TGTGCCAGCAGCATTCTGCTAGCGGGGGGTTCTGATACGCAGTATTTT.

This clonotype was observed a handful of times. The V gene is TRBV15, the J gene TRBJ2-4; 10 nucleotides agree with TRBD1. The CDR3 runs 18 residues. The V gene end was trimmed by 4 bases and the J gene end by 1 base; junction bases not matched to a gene: 10. Germline assignment: CDR1 LNHNV and CDR2 YYDKDF (reference sequence). This chain's CDR3 is CATSTPGTGVRAKNIQYF. The CDR3 bases are TGTGCCACCAGCACGCCCGGGACAGGGGTTAGGGCCAAAAACATTCAGTACTTC.

V and J are TRBV29-1 and TRBJ2-1, with TRBD2 as a possible D gene (6 bases). Germline V lookup: CDR1 SQVTM, CDR2 ANQGSEA. The CDR3 sequence is 15 residues long. V was clipped by 0 bases and J by 6 bases, with 15 bases between them. The CDR3, as DNA: TGCAGCGTTGAAGAAGCGGGCCAGGTTAGCAATGAGCAGTTCTTC. As protein: CSVEEAGQVSNEQFF.

The chain has TRBV4-3 and TRBJ2-7; D ambiguous. Trimming shortened V by 0 bases and J by 2 bases, and 14 bases separated the two germline ends. This CDR3 contains 16 residues. The germline CDR1 and CDR2 sequences are LGHNA and YSLEER. This chain's CDR3 is CASSQDQRQRTYEQYF. CDR3 nucleotide sequence: TGCGCCAGCAGCCAAGATCAACGCCAAAGGACCTACGAGCAGTACTTC.

The chain employs TRBV5-1 and TRBJ2-3; no clear D gene. The CDR3 runs 13 residues. Germline CDR1 is SGHRS and CDR2 is YFSETQ. Trimming took 4 bases from V and 5 from J, leaving 11 bases between them. The CDR3 loop is CASSPNELDTQYF. As DNA, the CDR3 is TGCGCCAGCAGCCCGAACGAACTAGATACGCAGTATTTT. Full variable domain (rest looked up from reference TRBV5-1 and TRBJ2-3): KAGVTQTPRYLIKTRGQQVTLSCSPISGHRSVSWYQQTPGQGLQFLFEYFSETQRNKGNFPGRFSGRQFSNSRSEMNVSTLELGDSALYLCASSPNELDTQYFGPGTRLTVL.

This clonotype was counted ten times or more. The gene calls are TRBV12-3 or TRBV12-4 and TRBJ2-1, with 7 nucleotides matching TRBD2. V shed 11 bases, J shed 12 bases, and the junction held 16 bases outside the gene matches. There are 13 residues in the CDR3. In DNA form, the CDR3 reads TGTGCCCCAACCGTAGGACTAGGCGGTTGGCAGTTCTTC. This codes for CAPTVGLGGWQFF.

This clonotype has a count of ten or more. V is TRBV6-2 or TRBV6-3 and J is TRBJ2-6; D remains unclear. The CDR3 contains 15 residues. Germline CDR1 reads MNHEY; CDR2 reads SVGEGT. V dropped 6 bases and J dropped 0 bases, with 9 bases sitting between them. The chain's CDR3 is CASSPSSSGANVLTF. CDR3 in DNA: TGTGCCAGCAGCCCGTCGTCCTCTGGGGCCAACGTCCTGACTTTC.

In this sample, this clonotype turned up a few times. The chain employs TRBV20-1 and TRBJ2-3; D is unresolved. V lost 0 bases to trimming and J lost 6 bases, with 22 bases between them. Germline assignment: CDR1 DFQATT and CDR2 SNEGSKA (reference sequence). CDR3 length: 17 residues. CDR3 residues: CSARDPHVGSGRDTQYF. The DNA for the CDR3 is TGCAGTGCTAGAGACCCCCACGTTGGATCCGGGCGGGATACGCAGTATTTT.

The table lists this clonotype with a few counts. The chain is built from TRBV7-3 and TRBJ2-1; 9 bases line up with TRBD1. The ends lost 4 bases at V and 7 bases at J; junction bases unmatched: 17. The germline gives CDR1 SGHTA, CDR2 FQGTGA. The CDR3 consists of 18 residues. The DNA for the CDR3 is TGTGCCAGCAGCTCCCACGCCATGCGGACAGGGGAGAGGAATGAGCAGTTCTTC. Translated, it gives CASSSHAMRTGERNEQFF.

In its sample, this clonotype was seen a few times. This CDR3 is CASSEDQGPSPSPLHF. CDR3 DNA: TGTGCCAGCAGCGAGGACCAGGGACCCTCCCCTTCACCCCTCCACTTT. The chain employs TRBV4-2 and TRBJ1-6; a possible D gene is TRBD1 (5 bases). V was trimmed by 5 bases and J by 9 bases, leaving 20 bases between them. Germline values: CDR1 LGHNA, CDR2 YNFKEQ. The CDR3 totals 16 residues.

The chain has TRBV20-1 and TRBJ1-2; D remains ambiguous. Germline V gene sequence: CDR1 DFQATT, CDR2 SNEGSKA (reference sequence). The length of the CDR3 is 15 residues. Trimming stripped 5 bases from V and 0 bases from J, with 16 bases between. CDR3 sequence (DNA): TGCAGTGCTGTGACGGAGCCCCCAGCTAACTATGGCTACACCTTC. This encodes CSAVTEPPANYGYTF.

This clonotype was recorded many times. The chain uses TRBV29-1 and TRBJ1-1, with 7 bases lining up with TRBD1. V trimming: 7 bases; J trimming: 7 bases; junction bases outside the gene matches: 15. There are 14 residues in the CDR3. CDR1 and CDR2 (germline): SQVTM, ANQGSEA. Here the CDR3 DNA reads TGCAGCGCTACGCTAAAGACAGGGAGAGATGAAGCTTTCTTT. Translation: CSATLKTGRDEAFF.

This clonotype was detected ten times or more. The chain carries TRBV4-3 and TRBJ2-5; D ambiguous. The CDR3 extends over 13 amino acids. V lost 1 base and J 1 base, leaving 4 bases between the germline ends. Germline loops: CDR1 LGHNA, CDR2 YSLEER. CDR3: CASSQGFQETQYF. For the CDR3, the DNA is TGCGCCAGCAGCCAAGGGTTCCAAGAGACCCAGTACTTC.

This chain connects TRBV7-3 to TRBJ2-3; TRBD2 matches 7 bases. Germline V gene data show CDR1 as SGHTA and CDR2 as FQGTGA. The length of the CDR3 is 15 residues. Trimming at V came to 1 base and at J to 3 bases, leaving 4 bases not matched to a gene. CDR3 bases: TGTGCCAGCAGCTTAAAGGCTAGCGGAACAGATACGCAGTATTTT. Translating it yields CASSLKASGTDTQYF.

This clonotype was found a few times. V and J are TRBV20-1 and TRBJ1-2; tentatively, D is TRBD1 (5 bases). This CDR3 region has 11 residues. The germline V and J ends were trimmed by 3 bases and 8 bases, with 10 bases remaining between them. Germline loops: CDR1 DFQATT, CDR2 SNEGSKA (reference sequence). The CDR3 DNA is TGCAGTGCTAGTCCGTGGGGGGGCTACACCTTC. This gives the protein CSASPWGGYTF.

This clonotype turned up a few times. The rearrangement uses TRBV6-2 or TRBV6-3 and TRBJ1-5; D gene unclear. The CDR3 extends over 13 amino acids. V shed 7 bases and J shed 6 bases, with 13 bases lying between them. CDR1 MNHEY and CDR2 SVGEGT come from the germline V gene. CDR3 amino acids: CASKAGDGQPQHF. CDR3 in DNA: TGTGCCAGCAAGGCAGGAGATGGTCAGCCCCAGCATTTT.

The table lists this clonotype with a few counts. A junction end diverges from the germline sequence, so it may reflect a read error. The V call is TRBV20-1, the J call TRBJ1-2; D perhaps matches TRBD1 (5 bases). Germline loops: CDR1 DFQATT, CDR2 SNEGSKA (reference sequence). The CDR3 has 13 amino acids. The CDR3 region has the DNA TGCAGTGCTAGAGATTCACAGGTCGGGATCATCTTCTTC. Amino acids: CSARDSQVGIIFF.

This clonotype occurred a few times. The chain joins TRBV19 to TRBJ2-7; D uncertain. The CDR3 has 14 residues. Germline assignment: CDR1 LNHDA and CDR2 SQIVND (reference sequence). The V gene lost 4 bases and the J gene lost 2 bases, with 12 bases spanning the gap. CDR3 loop: CASSTAFKTYEQYV. The CDR3 nucleotides are TGTGCCAGTAGTACCGCCTTTAAGACCTACGAGCAGTACGTC.

This clonotype was seen many times. The chain employs TRBV5-1 and TRBJ2-2; D is unclear. Germline-derived CDR1 and CDR2 are SGHRS and YFSETQ. This CDR3 region has 15 residues. With 0 bases removed from V and 1 base from J, the gap between germline ends came to 7 bases. The CDR3 is CASSLGPLNTGELFF. The CDR3 DNA reads as TGCGCCAGCAGCTTGGGGCCCCTGAACACCGGGGAGCTGTTTTTT.

The V call is TRBV25-1, the J call TRBJ2-3; the D gene is possibly TRBD2 (7 bases). Germline lookup yields CDR1 MGHDK and CDR2 SYGVNS. The CDR3 length is 15 residues. The V and J ends lost 6 bases and 5 bases respectively, with 18 bases between them. This CDR3 reads CASSAGGGVGDTQYF. The CDR3 DNA reads as TGTGCCAGCAGCGCCGGAGGGGGGGTTGGAGATACGCAGTATTTT. Looking up the rest from reference TRBV25-1 and TRBJ2-3 gives the full variable domain: EADIYQTPRYLVIGTGKKITLECSQTMGHDKMYWYQQDPGMELHLIHYSYGVNSTEKGDLSSESTVSRIRTEHFPLTLESARPSHTSQYLCASSAGGGVGDTQYFGPGTRLTVL.

In its sample, this clonotype was seen many times. The chain links TRBV5-1 to TRBJ2-3; no definite D call. The CDR3 covers 15 residues. Germline values: CDR1 SGHRS, CDR2 YFSETQ. The V and J ends lost 5 bases and 0 bases respectively, with 13 bases between them. CDR3 amino acids: CASRPGTWSTDTQYF. The CDR3 bases are TGCGCCAGCAGGCCGGGTACCTGGAGCACAGATACGCAGTATTTT.

Notes on this clonotype: The junction departs from the called germline gene at one end, perhaps through a read error. The V call is TRBV20-1, the J call TRBJ2-3; 7 bases agree with TRBD2. The CDR3 has 17 residues. In germline, CDR1 is DFQATT, CDR2 SNEGSKA (reference sequence). The CDR3 loop reads CSASRPRLAASTGTQYF. The CDR3 bases are TGCAGTGCTTCTCGGCCCCGTCTAGCGGCCAGCACAGGTACGCAGTATTTT.

The J gene is TRBJ1-2, the V gene TRBV28; D is uncertain. Germline-derived CDR1 and CDR2 are MDHEN and SYDVKM. The CDR3 has 12 residues. With 6 bases removed from V and 0 bases from J, the gap between germline ends came to 5 bases. CDR3 nucleotides: TGTGCCAGCAGGGAGTCTAACTATGGCTACACCTTC. Its protein product is CASRESNYGYTF.

This clonotype appeared many times. The chain combines TRBV6-5 with TRBJ2-5; D possibly corresponds to TRBD1 (6 bases). Germline assignment: CDR1 MNHEY and CDR2 SVGAGI. This CDR3 is 14 amino acids long. Trimming left V 0 bases short and J 4 bases short, with 9 bases between. In DNA form, the CDR3 reads TGTGCCAGCAGTTACTCGGGCAGGGGAGAGACCCAGTACTTC. Translation: CASSYSGRGETQYF.